These T cell receptor beta chains were read from a single sample in a study of CDR3 diversity in severe acne. TCRdb ran MiXCR on the PCR reads and lists one entry per CDR3 protein. The sample shows some 90,000 distinct CDR3 sequences, about 53% of them seen only once. The sequenced sample consisted of blood. Receptors were obtained from a male donor with severe acne vulgaris. CDR3s include the opening cysteine and the closing phenylalanine or tryptophan. Each record gives: V gene, D gene, CDR3 length, CDR3 protein. D genes are given only for firm matches.

v_gene: TRBV25-1
d_gene: .
len: 14
CDR3aa: CASSLGSLVYGYTF

v_gene: TRBV5-1
d_gene: .
len: 12
CDR3aa: CASSFVGNYLYF

v_gene: TRBV9
d_gene: .
len: 15
CDR3aa: CASSPHNQQRETQYF

v_gene: TRBV6-2/TRBV6-3
d_gene: .
len: 14
CDR3aa: CASRPGPLGYEQYF

v_gene: TRBV6-4
d_gene: TRBD2
len: 14
CDR3aa: CASSASGTTGELFF

v_gene: TRBV24-1
d_gene: .
len: 19
CDR3aa: CAISGLRVANPNLQETQYF

v_gene: TRBV19
d_gene: .
len: 15
CDR3aa: CASSIDRRTNERLFF

v_gene: TRBV29-1
d_gene: TRBD2
len: 15
CDR3aa: CSVSGGGLGANVLTF

v_gene: TRBV6-6
d_gene: TRBD2
len: 13
CDR3aa: CASSYREEETQYF

v_gene: TRBV2
d_gene: .
len: 14
CDR3aa: CASIWLARDYEQYF

v_gene: TRBV7-9
d_gene: .
len: 13
CDR3aa: CASSLSQGETQYF

v_gene: TRBV9
d_gene: .
len: 16
CDR3aa: CASSPTPGRGAYEQYF

v_gene: TRBV29-1
d_gene: .
len: 12
CDR3aa: CSVEGGRNTIYF

v_gene: TRBV11-2
d_gene: TRBD1
len: 17
CDR3aa: CASSSGQGRSGANVLTF

v_gene: TRBV29-1
d_gene: .
len: 14
CDR3aa: CSVVWGGGADTQYF

v_gene: TRBV4-1
d_gene: TRBD1
len: 15
CDR3aa: CASSQDDRGGYGYTF

v_gene: TRBV7-3
d_gene: TRBD2
len: 16
CDR3aa: CASSSPALAGAYEQYF

v_gene: TRBV5-1
d_gene: .
len: 13
CDR3aa: CASSTRYTDTQYF

v_gene: TRBV7-2
d_gene: .
len: 16
CDR3aa: CASSLASREVNQPQHF

v_gene: TRBV10-3
d_gene: TRBD1
len: 15
CDR3aa: CAISPDRDLFSPLHF

v_gene: TRBV4-1
d_gene: .
len: 17
CDR3aa: CASSIHLGTADSYEQYF

v_gene: TRBV7-2
d_gene: .
len: 13
CDR3aa: CASSSYSNQPQHF

v_gene: TRBV12-3/TRBV12-4
d_gene: .
len: 15
CDR3aa: CASSLAPGGSEKLFF

v_gene: TRBV2
d_gene: .
len: 14
CDR3aa: CASSEREGNSPLHF

v_gene: TRBV7-9
d_gene: .
len: 14
CDR3aa: CASSLVERTGELFF

v_gene: TRBV11-2
d_gene: .
len: 15
CDR3aa: CASSLDDGQYNEQFF

v_gene: TRBV7-6
d_gene: .
len: 15
CDR3aa: CASSLDGHGCTEAFF

v_gene: TRBV20-1
d_gene: TRBD2
len: 14
CDR3aa: CSAFASGITDTQYF

v_gene: TRBV29-1
d_gene: .
len: 15
CDR3aa: CSVATRPQRTANGHF

v_gene: TRBV2
d_gene: .
len: 12
CDR3aa: CASGRRGGTIYF

v_gene: TRBV5-1
d_gene: TRBD2
len: 16
CDR3aa: CASGLTSGGIQETQYF

v_gene: TRBV6-5
d_gene: .
len: 14
CDR3aa: CTSGTGLNTGELFF

v_gene: TRBV7-9
d_gene: .
len: 17
CDR3aa: CASSASGTWPNTGELFF

v_gene: TRBV12-3/TRBV12-4
d_gene: .
len: 13
CDR3aa: CASSLAGAVEQYF

v_gene: TRBV7-2
d_gene: .
len: 13
CDR3aa: CASSFLRTETQYF

v_gene: TRBV7-7
d_gene: .
len: 22
CDR3aa: CASSFGGSYEQYFGSGTGELFF